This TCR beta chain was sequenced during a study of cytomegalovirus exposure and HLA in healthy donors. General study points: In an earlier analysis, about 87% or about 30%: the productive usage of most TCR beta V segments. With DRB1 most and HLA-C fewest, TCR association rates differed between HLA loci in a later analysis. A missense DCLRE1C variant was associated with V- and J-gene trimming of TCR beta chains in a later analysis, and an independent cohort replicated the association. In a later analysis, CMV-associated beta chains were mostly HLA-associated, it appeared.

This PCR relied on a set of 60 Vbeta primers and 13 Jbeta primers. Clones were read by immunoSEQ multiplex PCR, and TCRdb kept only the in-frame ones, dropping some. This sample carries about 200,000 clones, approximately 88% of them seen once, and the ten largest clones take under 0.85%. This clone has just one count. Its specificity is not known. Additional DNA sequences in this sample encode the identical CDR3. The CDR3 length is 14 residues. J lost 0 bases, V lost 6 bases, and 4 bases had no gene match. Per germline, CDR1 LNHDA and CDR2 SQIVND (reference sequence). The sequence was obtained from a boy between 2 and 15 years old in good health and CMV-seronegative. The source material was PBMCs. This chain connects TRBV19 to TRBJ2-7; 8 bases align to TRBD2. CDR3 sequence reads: CASSIGLASYEQYF. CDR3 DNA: TGTGCCAGTAGCATTGGACTAGCCTCCTACGAGCAGTACTTC.